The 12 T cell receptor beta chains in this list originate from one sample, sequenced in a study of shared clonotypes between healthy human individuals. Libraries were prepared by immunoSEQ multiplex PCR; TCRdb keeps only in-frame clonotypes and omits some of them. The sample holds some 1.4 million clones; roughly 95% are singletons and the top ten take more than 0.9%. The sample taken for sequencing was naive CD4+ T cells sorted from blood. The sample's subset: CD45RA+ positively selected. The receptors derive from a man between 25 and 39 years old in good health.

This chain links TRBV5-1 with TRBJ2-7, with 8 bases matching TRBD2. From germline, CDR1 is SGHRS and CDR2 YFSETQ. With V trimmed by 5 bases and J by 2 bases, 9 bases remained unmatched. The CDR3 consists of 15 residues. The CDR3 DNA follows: TGCGCCAGCAGAGAAGGGACTAGTTCGGCCTACGAGCAGTACTTC. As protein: CASREGTSSAYEQYF.

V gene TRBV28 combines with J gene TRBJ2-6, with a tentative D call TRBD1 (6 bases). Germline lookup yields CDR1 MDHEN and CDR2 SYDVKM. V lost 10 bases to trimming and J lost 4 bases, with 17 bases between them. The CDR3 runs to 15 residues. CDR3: CATIPRGSGANVLTF. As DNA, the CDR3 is TGTGCCACCATCCCAAGGGGGAGCGGGGCCAACGTCCTGACTTTC.

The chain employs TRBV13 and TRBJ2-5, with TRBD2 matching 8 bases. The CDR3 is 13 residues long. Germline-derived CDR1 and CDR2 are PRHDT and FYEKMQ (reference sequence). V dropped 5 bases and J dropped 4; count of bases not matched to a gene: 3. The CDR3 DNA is TGTGCCAGCAGCATTAGCGGGACAGAGACCCAGTACTTC. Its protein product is CASSISGTETQYF.

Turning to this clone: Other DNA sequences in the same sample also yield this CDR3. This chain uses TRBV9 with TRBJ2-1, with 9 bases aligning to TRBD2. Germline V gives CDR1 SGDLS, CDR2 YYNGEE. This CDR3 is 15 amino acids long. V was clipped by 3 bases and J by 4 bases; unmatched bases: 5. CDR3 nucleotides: TGTGCCAGCAGCGCCCGACTAGCGGATTACAATGAGCAGTTCTTC. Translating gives CASSARLADYNEQFF.

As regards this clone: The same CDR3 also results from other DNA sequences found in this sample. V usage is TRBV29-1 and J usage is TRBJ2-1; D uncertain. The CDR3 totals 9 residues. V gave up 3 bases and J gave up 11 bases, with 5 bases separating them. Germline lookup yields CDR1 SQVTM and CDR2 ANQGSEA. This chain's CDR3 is CSVEGKQFF. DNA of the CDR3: TGCAGCGTTGAGGGGAAGCAGTTCTTC.

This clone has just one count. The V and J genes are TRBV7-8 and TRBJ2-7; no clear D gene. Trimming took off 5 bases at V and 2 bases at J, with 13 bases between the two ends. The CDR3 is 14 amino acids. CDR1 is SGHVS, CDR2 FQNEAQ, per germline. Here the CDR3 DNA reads TGTGCCAGCAGCAGAACGGACGGAGCCTACGAGCAGTACTTC. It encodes CASSRTDGAYEQYF.

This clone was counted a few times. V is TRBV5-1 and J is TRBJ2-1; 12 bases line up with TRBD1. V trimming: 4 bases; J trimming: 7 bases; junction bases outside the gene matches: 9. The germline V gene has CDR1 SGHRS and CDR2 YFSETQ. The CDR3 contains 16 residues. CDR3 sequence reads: CASSHGDRGLGNEQFF. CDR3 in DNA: TGCGCCAGCAGCCATGGGGACAGGGGGCTAGGGAATGAGCAGTTCTTC.

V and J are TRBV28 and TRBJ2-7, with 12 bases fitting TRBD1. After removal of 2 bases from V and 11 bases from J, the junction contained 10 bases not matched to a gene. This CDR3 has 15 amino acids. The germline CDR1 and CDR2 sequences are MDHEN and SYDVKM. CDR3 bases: TGTGCCAGCAGTTTACAAGTAGGGACAGGGGGCTCGAAGTACTTC. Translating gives CASSLQVGTGGSKYF.

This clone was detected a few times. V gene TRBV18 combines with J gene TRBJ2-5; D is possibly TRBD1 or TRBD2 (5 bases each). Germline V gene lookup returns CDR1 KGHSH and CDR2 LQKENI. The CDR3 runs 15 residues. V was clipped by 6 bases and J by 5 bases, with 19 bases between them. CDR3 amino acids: CASSPRPGRVETQYF. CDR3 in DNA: TGTGCCAGCTCGCCTCGCCCGGGGCGAGTCGAGACCCAGTACTTC.

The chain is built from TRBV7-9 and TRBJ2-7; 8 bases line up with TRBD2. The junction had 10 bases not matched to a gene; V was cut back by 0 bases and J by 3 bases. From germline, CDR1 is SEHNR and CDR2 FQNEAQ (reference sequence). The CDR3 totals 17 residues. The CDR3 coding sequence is TGTGCCAGCAGCTTAGCCGGGGGATCCGGGACTAGCTACGAGCAGTACTTC. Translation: CASSLAGGSGTSYEQYF.

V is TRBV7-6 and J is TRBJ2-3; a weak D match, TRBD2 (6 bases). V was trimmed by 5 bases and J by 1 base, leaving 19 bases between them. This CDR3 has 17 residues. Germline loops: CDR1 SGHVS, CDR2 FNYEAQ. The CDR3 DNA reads TGTGCCAGCAGCCCCCGGGGGTCGAGCGTTCGCACAGATACGCAGTATTTT. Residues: CASSPRGSSVRTDTQYF.

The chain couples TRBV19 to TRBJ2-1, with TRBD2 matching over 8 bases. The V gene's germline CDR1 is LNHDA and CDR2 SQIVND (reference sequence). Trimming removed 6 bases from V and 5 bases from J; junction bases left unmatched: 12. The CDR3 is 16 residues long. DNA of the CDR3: TGTGCCAGTAGGTTAGCGGGGATGGGGCGAAACAATGAGCAGTTCTTC. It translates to CASRLAGMGRNNEQFF.